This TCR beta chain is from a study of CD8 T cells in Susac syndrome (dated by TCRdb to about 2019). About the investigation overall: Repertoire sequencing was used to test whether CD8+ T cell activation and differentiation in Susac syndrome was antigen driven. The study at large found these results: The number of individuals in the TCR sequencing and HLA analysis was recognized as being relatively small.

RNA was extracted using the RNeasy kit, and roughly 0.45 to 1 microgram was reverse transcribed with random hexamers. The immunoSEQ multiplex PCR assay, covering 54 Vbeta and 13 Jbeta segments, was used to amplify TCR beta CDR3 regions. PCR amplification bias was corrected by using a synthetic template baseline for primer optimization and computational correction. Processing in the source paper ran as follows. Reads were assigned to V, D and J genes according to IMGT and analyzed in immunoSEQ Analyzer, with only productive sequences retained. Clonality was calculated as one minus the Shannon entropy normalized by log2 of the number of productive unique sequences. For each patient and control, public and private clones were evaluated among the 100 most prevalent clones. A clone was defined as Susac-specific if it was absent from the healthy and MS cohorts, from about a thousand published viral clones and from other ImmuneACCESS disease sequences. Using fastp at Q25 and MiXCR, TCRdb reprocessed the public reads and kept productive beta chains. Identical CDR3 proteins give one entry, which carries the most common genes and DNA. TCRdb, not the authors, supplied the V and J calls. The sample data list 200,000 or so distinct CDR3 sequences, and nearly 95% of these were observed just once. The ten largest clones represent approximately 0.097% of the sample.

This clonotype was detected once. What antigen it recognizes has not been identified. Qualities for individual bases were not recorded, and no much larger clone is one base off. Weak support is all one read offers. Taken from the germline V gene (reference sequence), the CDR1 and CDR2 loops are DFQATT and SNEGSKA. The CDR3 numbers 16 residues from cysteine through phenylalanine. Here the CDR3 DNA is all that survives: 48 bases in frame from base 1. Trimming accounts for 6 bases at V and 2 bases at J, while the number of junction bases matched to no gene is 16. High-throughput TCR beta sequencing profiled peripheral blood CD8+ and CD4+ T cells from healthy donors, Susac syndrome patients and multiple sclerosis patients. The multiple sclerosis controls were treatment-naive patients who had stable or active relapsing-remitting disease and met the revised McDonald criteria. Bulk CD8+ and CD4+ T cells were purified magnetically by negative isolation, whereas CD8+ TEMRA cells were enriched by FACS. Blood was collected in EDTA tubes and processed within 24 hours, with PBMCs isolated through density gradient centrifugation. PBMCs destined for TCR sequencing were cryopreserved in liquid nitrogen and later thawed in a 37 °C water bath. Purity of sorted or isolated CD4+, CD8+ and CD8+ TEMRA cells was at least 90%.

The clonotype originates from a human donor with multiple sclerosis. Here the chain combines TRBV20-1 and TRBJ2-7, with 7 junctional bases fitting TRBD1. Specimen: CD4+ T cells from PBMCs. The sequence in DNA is TGCAGTGCCAGGGGGTTTCAGGGGACCCATCCCTACGAGCAGTACTTC. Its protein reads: CSARGFQGTHPYEQYF.